The subject of this entry is one TCR beta chain. TCRdb keeps only in-frame clones here, not all; method: immunoSEQ multiplex PCR. The sample lists approximately 68,000 clones, 95% to 97% occurring once. This sample is drawn from a study of technical replicates of blood from several donors. Trimming pared 1 base from V and 0 bases from J, leaving 10 bases between. The CDR3 contains 15 residues. The chain has TRBV5-3 and TRBJ1-1; D possibly corresponds to TRBD1 (6 bases). TRBV5-3 has ORF status, its function being uncertain. Source material: T cells isolated from PBMCs. The clonotype was recovered from a human donor in good health. The CDR3 reads CARSLRTAMNTEAFF. For the CDR3, the DNA is TGTGCCAGAAGCTTGAGGACAGCCATGAACACTGAAGCTTTCTTT.